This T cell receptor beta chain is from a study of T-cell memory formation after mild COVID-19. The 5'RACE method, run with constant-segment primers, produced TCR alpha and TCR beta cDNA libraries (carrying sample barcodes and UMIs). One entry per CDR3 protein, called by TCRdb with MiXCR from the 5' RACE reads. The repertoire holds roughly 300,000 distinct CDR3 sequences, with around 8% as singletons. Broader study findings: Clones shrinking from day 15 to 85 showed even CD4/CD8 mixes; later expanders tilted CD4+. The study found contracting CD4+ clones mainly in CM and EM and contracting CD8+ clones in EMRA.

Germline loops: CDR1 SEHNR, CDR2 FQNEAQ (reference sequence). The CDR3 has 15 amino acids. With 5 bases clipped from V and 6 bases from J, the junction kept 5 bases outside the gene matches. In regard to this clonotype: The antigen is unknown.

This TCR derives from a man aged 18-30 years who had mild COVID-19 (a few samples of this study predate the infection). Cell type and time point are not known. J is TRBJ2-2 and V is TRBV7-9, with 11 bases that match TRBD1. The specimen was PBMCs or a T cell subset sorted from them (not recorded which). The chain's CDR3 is CASSTGQGDAGELFF. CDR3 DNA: TGTGCCAGCAGCACGGGACAGGGGGACGCCGGGGAGCTGTTTTTT.